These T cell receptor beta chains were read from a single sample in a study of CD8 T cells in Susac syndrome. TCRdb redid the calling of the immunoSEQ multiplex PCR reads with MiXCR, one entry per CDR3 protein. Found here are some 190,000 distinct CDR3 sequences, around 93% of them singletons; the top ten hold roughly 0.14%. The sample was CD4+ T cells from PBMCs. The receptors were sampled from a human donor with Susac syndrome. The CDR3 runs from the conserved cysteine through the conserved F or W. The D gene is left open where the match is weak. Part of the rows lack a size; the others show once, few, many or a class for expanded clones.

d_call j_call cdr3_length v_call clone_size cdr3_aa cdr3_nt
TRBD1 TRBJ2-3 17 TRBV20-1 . CSARDPQRGGGTDTQYF TGCAGTGCTAGAGATCCTCAGCGAGGGGGCGGCACAGATACGCAGTATTTT
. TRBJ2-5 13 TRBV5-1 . CASRRQGPETQYF TGCGCCAGCAGGCGTCAGGGCCCAGAGACCCAGTACTTC
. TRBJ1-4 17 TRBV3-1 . CASSYLHPGTANEKLFF TGTGCCAGCAGCTATCTCCACCCCGGGACGGCGAATGAAAAACTGTTTTTT
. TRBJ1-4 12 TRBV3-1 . CASSQQDEKLFF TGTGCCAGCAGCCAACAGGATGAAAAACTGTTTTTT
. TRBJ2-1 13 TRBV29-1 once CSVERWDRNEQFF TGCAGCGTTGAACGGTGGGACCGCAATGAGCAGTTCTTC
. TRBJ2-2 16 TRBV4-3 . CASSQDRGPNTGELFF TGCGCCAGCAGCCAAGATCGGGGGCCAAACACCGGGGAGCTGTTTTTT
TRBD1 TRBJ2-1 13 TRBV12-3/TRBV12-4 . CASSRDRVDEQFF TGTGCCAGCAGCCGTGACAGGGTGGATGAGCAGTTCTTC
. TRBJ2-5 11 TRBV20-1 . CSVFGRETQYF TGCAGTGTCTTCGGTCGAGAGACCCAGTACTTC
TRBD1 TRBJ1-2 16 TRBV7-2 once CASSRIGQGGKNGYTF TGTGCCAGCAGCAGGATAGGACAGGGGGGAAAAAATGGCTACACCTTC
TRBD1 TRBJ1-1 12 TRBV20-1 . CSARIPGQRAFF TGCAGTGCTAGAATACCGGGACAGAGAGCTTTCTTT
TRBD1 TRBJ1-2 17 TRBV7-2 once CASSPDRASSFSYGYTF TGTGCCAGCAGCCCCGACAGGGCGTCGAGTTTCAGCTATGGCTACACCTTC
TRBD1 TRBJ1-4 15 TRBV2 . CASSEVGQGYEKLFF TGTGCCAGCAGTGAAGTGGGACAGGGGTATGAAAAACTGTTTTTT
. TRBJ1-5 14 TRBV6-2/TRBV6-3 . CASRPGWDNQPQHF TGTGCCAGCAGGCCAGGCTGGGATAATCAGCCCCAGCATTTT
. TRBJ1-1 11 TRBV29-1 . CSVVEVSEAFF TGCAGCGTTGTTGAGGTCTCTGAAGCTTTCTTT
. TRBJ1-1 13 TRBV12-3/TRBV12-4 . CASSSRGVTEAFF TGTGCCAGCAGTTCCAGGGGTGTCACTGAAGCTTTCTTT
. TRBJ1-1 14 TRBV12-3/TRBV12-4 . CASSPDRRWAEAFF TGTGCCAGCAGTCCCGACAGAAGGTGGGCTGAAGCTTTCTTT
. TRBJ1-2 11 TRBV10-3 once CAISRTDGYTF TGTGCCATCAGTCGGACAGACGGCTACACCTTC
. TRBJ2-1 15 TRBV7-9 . CASSPHQPLNNEQFF TGTGCCAGCAGCCCCCACCAACCGTTAAACAATGAGCAGTTCTTC
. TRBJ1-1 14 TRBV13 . CASSIDRWNTEAFF TGTGCCAGCAGCATTGACCGGTGGAACACTGAAGCTTTCTTT
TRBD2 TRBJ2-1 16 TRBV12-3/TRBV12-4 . CASSLVVAGGNNEQFF TGTGCCAGCAGTTTAGTAGTAGCGGGGGGTAACAATGAGCAGTTCTTC
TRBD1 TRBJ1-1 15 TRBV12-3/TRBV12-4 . CASRYRQGGNTEAFF TGTGCCAGCAGGTATAGACAGGGGGGGAACACTGAAGCTTTCTTT
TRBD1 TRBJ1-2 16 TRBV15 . CATSREPAGGANGYTF TGTGCCACCAGCAGAGAACCCGCAGGGGGCGCGAATGGCTACACCTTC
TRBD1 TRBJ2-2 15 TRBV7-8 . CASSVTGANTGELFF TGTGCCAGCAGCGTTACAGGGGCGAACACCGGGGAGCTGTTTTTT
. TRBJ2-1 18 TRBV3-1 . CASSPTLAGASSYNEQFF TGTGCCAGCAGCCCCACTTTGGCAGGGGCGAGCTCCTACAATGAGCAGTTCTTC
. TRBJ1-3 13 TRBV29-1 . CSVAQGPGNTIYF TGCAGCGTGGCCCAGGGTCCCGGAAACACCATATATTTT
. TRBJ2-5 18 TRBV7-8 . CASSPGGGGGVVQETQYF TGTGCCAGCAGCCCTGGAGGGGGGGGCGGGGTGGTCCAAGAGACCCAGTACTTC
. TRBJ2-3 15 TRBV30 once CAFKITGPHTDTQYF TGTGCCTTTAAAATAACGGGACCTCATACAGATACGCAGTATTTT
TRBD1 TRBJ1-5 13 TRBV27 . CASRGQGEKPQHF TGTGCCAGCAGGGGACAGGGGGAGAAGCCCCAGCATTTT
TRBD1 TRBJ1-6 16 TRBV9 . CASSVDLGQGNSPLHF TGTGCCAGCAGCGTAGATCTCGGACAGGGAAATTCACCCCTCCACTTT
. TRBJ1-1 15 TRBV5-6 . CASNRVGSEGTEAFF TGTGCCAGCAACCGTGTAGGGTCGGAGGGCACTGAAGCTTTCTTT